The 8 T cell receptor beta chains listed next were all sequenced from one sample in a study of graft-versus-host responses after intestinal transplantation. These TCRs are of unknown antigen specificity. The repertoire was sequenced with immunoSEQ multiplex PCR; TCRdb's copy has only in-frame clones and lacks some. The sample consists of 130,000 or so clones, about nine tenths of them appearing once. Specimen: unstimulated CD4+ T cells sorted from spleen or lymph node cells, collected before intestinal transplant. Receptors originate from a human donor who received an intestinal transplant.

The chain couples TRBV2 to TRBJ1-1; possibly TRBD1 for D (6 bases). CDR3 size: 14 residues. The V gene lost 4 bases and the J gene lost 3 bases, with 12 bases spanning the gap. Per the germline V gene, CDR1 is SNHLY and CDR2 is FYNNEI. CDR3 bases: TGTGCCAGCAGTGGTCAAGGGGGTCACACTGAAGCTTTCTTT. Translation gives CASSGQGGHTEAFF.

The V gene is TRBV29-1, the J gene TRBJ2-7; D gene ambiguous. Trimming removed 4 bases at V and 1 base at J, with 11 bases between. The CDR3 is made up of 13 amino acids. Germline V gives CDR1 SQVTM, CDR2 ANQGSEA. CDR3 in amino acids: CSVGGRLSYEQYF. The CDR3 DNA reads TGCAGCGTTGGAGGCCGGCTTTCCTACGAGCAGTACTTC.

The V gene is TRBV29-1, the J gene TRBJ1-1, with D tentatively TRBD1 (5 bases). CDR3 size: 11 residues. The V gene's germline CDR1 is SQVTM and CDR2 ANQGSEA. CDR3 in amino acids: CITEEGSRAFF. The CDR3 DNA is TGCATCACCGAGGAGGGGAGCAGAGCTTTCTTT. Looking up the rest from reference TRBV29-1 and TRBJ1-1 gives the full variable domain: SAVISQKPSRDICQRGTSLTIQCQVDSQVTMMFWYRQQPGQSLTLIATANQGSEATYESGFVIDKFPISRPNLTFSTLTVSNMSPEDSSIYLCITEEGSRAFFGQGTRLTVV.

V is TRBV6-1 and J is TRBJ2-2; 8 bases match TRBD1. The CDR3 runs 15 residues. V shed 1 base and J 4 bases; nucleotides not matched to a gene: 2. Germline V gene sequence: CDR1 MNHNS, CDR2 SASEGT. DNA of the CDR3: TGTGCCAGCAGTGAAGTCACAGGGGGCACCGGGGAGCTGTTTTTT. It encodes CASSEVTGGTGELFF.

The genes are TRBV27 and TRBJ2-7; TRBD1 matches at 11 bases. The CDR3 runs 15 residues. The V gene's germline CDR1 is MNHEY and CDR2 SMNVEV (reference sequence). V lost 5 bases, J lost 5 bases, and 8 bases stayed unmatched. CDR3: CASSPGTGGIHEQYF. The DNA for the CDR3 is TGTGCCAGCAGTCCCGGGACAGGGGGTATACACGAGCAGTACTTC.

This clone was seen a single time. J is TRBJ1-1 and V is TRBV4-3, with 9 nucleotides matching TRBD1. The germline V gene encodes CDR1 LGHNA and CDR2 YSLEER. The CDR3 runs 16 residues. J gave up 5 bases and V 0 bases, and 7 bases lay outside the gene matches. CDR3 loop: CASSQEPVGQGTEAFF. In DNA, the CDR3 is TGCGCCAGCAGCCAAGAGCCCGTAGGACAGGGGACTGAAGCTTTCTTT.

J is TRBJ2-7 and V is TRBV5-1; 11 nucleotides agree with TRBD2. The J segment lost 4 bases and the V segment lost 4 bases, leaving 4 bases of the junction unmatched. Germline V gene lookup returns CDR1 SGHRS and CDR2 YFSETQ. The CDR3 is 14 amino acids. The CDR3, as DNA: TGCGCCAGCAGCAGGGGACTAGCGGTATACGAGCAGTACTTC. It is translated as CASSRGLAVYEQYF. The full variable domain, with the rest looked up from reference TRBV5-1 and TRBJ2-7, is KAGVTQTPRYLIKTRGQQVTLSCSPISGHRSVSWYQQTPGQGLQFLFEYFSETQRNKGNFPGRFSGRQFSNSRSEMNVSTLELGDSALYLCASSRGLAVYEQYFGPGTRLTVT.

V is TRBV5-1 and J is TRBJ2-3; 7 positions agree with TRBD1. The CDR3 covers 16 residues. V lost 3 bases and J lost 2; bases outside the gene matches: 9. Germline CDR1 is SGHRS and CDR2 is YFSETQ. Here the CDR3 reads CASSSLRDSHTDTQYF. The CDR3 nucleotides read TGCGCCAGCAGCTCCCTCCGGGACAGCCACACAGATACGCAGTATTTT.